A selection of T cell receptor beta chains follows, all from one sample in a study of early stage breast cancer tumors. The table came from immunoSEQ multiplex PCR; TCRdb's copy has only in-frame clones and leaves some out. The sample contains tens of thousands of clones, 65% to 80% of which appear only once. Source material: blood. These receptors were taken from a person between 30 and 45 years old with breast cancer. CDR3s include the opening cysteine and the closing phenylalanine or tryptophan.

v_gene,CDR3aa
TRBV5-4,CASSLGGYEQFF
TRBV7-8,CASSLGRSGSRNIQYF
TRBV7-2,CASSLRAGDYNEQFF
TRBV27,CASSFQGPPYEQYF
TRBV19,CASSIGRQGAQPQHF
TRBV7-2,CASSLGQAPYEQYF
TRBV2,CASSTRRAAMNTEAFF
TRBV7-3,CASSLDGSYNEQFF
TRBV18,CASSPRDTDHGYTF
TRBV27,CASSLSPGQGRDTQYF
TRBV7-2,CASSFQGTGGRGYTF
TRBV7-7,CASSLGGLAVHEQYF
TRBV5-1,CASSLSGSRGYNEQFF
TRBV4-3,CASSQDRGGINYGYTF
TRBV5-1,CASSLGQGAGQPQHF
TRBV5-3,CARSGKRIDSYNEQFF
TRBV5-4,CASSLASRRRETQYF
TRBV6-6,CASEPGLASNEQFF
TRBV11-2,CASRLTDTQYF
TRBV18,CASSLGADSTSIQYF
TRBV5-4,CASSVASGAANTGELFF
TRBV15,CATSRDPGEKLFF
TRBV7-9,CASSLDGEVRPSYEQYF
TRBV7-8,CASSTSTGGNGYTF
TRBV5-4,CASSLYGGVTEAFF
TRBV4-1,CASSHGLSSYNEQFF
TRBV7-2,CASSSQGHQPQHF
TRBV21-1,CASSKRPEQYF
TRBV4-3,CASSQDYQKEAGNTIYF
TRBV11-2,CASKRRQGTSTGELFF
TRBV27,CASSLSPSYNSPLHF
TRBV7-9,CASSLNPRGNNSPLHF
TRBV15,CATSRDRGQGQPQHF
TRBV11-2,CASSRGQVVSEQFF
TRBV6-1,CASGPKGLLADTF
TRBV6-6,CASSYRDEQFF